This TCR delta chain was recovered during a study of Vδ1+ human thymocytes. Study results and limitations: Highly polyclonal TRG and TRD repertoires with Gaussian CDR3 length distributions appeared in thymus. The authors advised highly purified populations and single-cell validation.

There are a few counts of this clone. Its antigen is unknown. After alphabeta T cell depletion, CD3+ Vdelta1+ Vdelta2- thymocytes were sorted. RNA was extracted from the cells and then reverse transcribed. Pooled V-gene forward primers with one constant-region reverse primer generated the CDR3 amplicons by multiplex PCR. TCRdb called clones anew from the multiplex PCR reads with CATT. The repertoire holds about 55,000 delta-chain clones, with around 15% as singletons. The CDR3 is 17 amino acids. V gave up 1 base and J gave up 0 bases, with 15 bases separating them. From germline, CDR1 is TSWWSYY and CDR2 QGS.

The receptor's source is a boy in the first two years of life who had congenital heart surgery. Sequences were obtained from Vdelta1+ gamma-delta thymocytes from the thymus. Noted subset: FACS-sorted CD3+ TCRalphabeta- TCRVdelta1+ TCRVdelta2- thymocytes. V usage is TRDV1 and J usage is TRDJ1, with D possibly TRDD3 on 5 matching bases. The CDR3 sequence is CALGERGALSNTDKLIF. The CDR3 DNA sequence: TGTGCTCTTGGGGAACGGGGAGCACTGTCCAACACCGATAAACTCATCTTT.